The rows below give T cell receptor beta chains drawn from one sample of a study of cytomegalovirus exposure and HLA in healthy donors. Libraries were prepared by immunoSEQ multiplex PCR; TCRdb keeps only in-frame clonotypes and omits some of them. This table holds about 200,000 clones, roughly four fifths found once. Sequenced sample: PBMCs. All receptors derive from a girl aged 10-17 years in good health and CMV-seronegative. The CDR3 runs from the conserved cysteine through the conserved F or W. Fields, in order: J gene, D gene, V gene, clone size, CDR3 DNA, CDR3 protein. A D gene is named only where the DNA matches it firmly. The listing skips clone size in some rows; elsewhere it reads once, few, many or a size class.

>TRBJ2-3|TRBD2|TRBV18|NA
TGTGCCAGCTCAACAACTAGCGAAACTAGCACAGATACGCAGTATTTT
CASSTTSETSTDTQYF
>TRBJ2-7|NA|TRBV5-1|NA
TGCGCCAGCAGCCCATTTACGCCGGACGAGCAGTACTTC
CASSPFTPDEQYF
>TRBJ2-7|TRBD2|TRBV7-3|NA
TGTGCCAGCAGCTTGGCTAGCGGGGGGCCGAGCTCCTACGAGCAGTACTTC
CASSLASGGPSSYEQYF
>TRBJ1-2|NA|TRBV5-8|NA
TGTGCCAGCAGCTTAGGGACAACTAACTATGGCTACACCTTC
CASSLGTTNYGYTF
>TRBJ2-1|TRBD1|TRBV11-2|NA
TGTGCCAGCAGCCAACGACAGGGCCGATACAATGAGCAGTTCTTC
CASSQRQGRYNEQFF
>TRBJ1-1|TRBD1|TRBV11-2|NA
TGTGCCAGCAGCCCATATGGACAGGGGGCAGCTTCTGAAGCTTTCTTT
CASSPYGQGAASEAFF
>TRBJ2-5|NA|TRBV9|NA
TGTGCCAGCAGCGTAGCCCCAGTACTAGAACAAGAGACCCAGTACTTC
CASSVAPVLEQETQYF
>TRBJ2-7|NA|TRBV13|NA
TGTGCCAGCAGCTCAGGGACTGGGTCCTACGAGCAGTACTTC
CASSSGTGSYEQYF
>TRBJ2-3|NA|TRBV7-3|NA
TGTGCCAGCAGCTTAACGGGGGGGGCACCTACGCAGTATTTT
CASSLTGGAPTQYF
>TRBJ2-2|NA|TRBV7-9|once
TGTGCCAGCAGCTTAGATTCCGTCACCGGGGAGCTGTTTTTT
CASSLDSVTGELFF
>TRBJ1-1|NA|TRBV5-4|NA
TGTGCCAGCAGCTTGGCCGGGGGAAACACTGAAGCTTTCTTT
CASSLAGGNTEAFF
>TRBJ2-7|TRBD2|TRBV5-4|NA
TGTGCCAGCAGCTTGTATAGCGGGAGCTCCTACGAGCAGTACTTC
CASSLYSGSSYEQYF
>TRBJ2-7|TRBD1|TRBV30|NA
TGTGCCTGGAGCCCCGGGACAGGGGTACCCTACGAGCAGTACTTC
CAWSPGTGVPYEQYF
>TRBJ2-7|NA|TRBV18|NA
TGTGCCAGCTCAATGAGCTCCTACGAGCAGTACTTC
CASSMSSYEQYF
>TRBJ1-2|TRBD1|TRBV28|NA
TGTGCCAGCAGTTCCCCGGGACAGGGGACCTACACCTTC
CASSSPGQGTYTF
>TRBJ1-1|NA|TRBV28|once
TGTGCCAGCAGTTTGCCGGTCATGAACACTGAAGCTTTCTTT
CASSLPVMNTEAFF
>TRBJ1-2|NA|TRBV7-3|NA
TGTGCCAGCAGCCCAGACTTTGGCTATGGCTACACCTTC
CASSPDFGYGYTF
>TRBJ1-1|TRBD1|TRBV4-1|few
TGCGCCAGCAGCCTACAGGGGGCCATGAACACTGAAGCTTTCTTT
CASSLQGAMNTEAFF
>TRBJ1-3|NA|TRBV28|once
TGTGCCAGCATTCCGACACTCTCTGGAAACACCATATATTTT
CASIPTLSGNTIYF
>TRBJ2-7|TRBD1|TRBV4-1|NA
TGCGCCAGCAGCCCGAATCCGGGACAGGGGGCCTACGAGCAGTACTTC
CASSPNPGQGAYEQYF
>TRBJ2-3|TRBD2|TRBV7-3|NA
TGTGCCAGCAGCGTAACTAGCGGAAAGGCGCCGGGTACGCAGTATTTT
CASSVTSGKAPGTQYF
>TRBJ1-1|NA|TRBV7-8|NA
TGTGCCAGCAAGCAGGGCCCGAACACTGAAGCTTTCTTT
CASKQGPNTEAFF
>TRBJ1-1|NA|TRBV15|NA
TGTGCCACCAGCAGAGTGGGGGGACTGGGTGAAGCTTTCTTT
CATSRVGGLGEAFF
>TRBJ2-3|TRBD2|TRBV5-8|NA
TGTGCCAGCAGCTTCAGCGGGAGGGAGGTCGGGCAGTATTTT
CASSFSGREVGQYF
>TRBJ1-4|TRBD1|TRBV2|NA
TGTGCCAGCAGTGAATTCTCGGGACAGGGGTGGGAAAAACTGTTTTTT
CASSEFSGQGWEKLFF
>TRBJ1-3|NA|TRBV13|NA
TGTGCCAGCACTCTAGGTACGGGGAGCTCTGGAAACACCATATATTTT
CASTLGTGSSGNTIYF
>TRBJ1-5|NA|TRBV28|NA
TGTGCCAGCAGAAAACAGGGTTGGAATCAGCCCCAGCATTTT
CASRKQGWNQPQHF
>TRBJ1-1|NA|TRBV19|NA
TGTGCCAGTAGTCGACAGCCACTCATGAACACTGAAGCTTTCTTT
CASSRQPLMNTEAFF
>TRBJ2-1|NA|TRBV5-1|once
TGCGCCAGCAGCTTAATCGCAGGACTTTCCTACAATGAGCAGTTCTTC
CASSLIAGLSYNEQFF
>TRBJ1-1|TRBD1|TRBV28|few
TGTGCCACCTCCGATGAGGGGGCAATAACTGAAGCTTTCTTT
CATSDEGAITEAFF
>TRBJ1-4|NA|TRBV2|NA
TGTGCCAGCAGTGAAGGGGCAAGCTCCGGTAATGAAAAACTGTTTTTT
CASSEGASSGNEKLFF
>TRBJ2-7|TRBD1|TRBV5-4|NA
TGTGCCAGCAGCTCGCGGACAGGGGATCTGAACGAGCAGTACTTC
CASSSRTGDLNEQYF
>TRBJ2-4|TRBD1|TRBV29-1|NA
TGCAGCGTTGATGGCGTCGCGACAGGGGGACTAAACATTCAGTACTTC
CSVDGVATGGLNIQYF
>TRBJ1-2|NA|TRBV7-8|NA
TGTGCCAGCAGCCTGCGAGGCGCCTATGGCTACACCTTC
CASSLRGAYGYTF
>TRBJ2-1|TRBD2|TRBV19|NA
TGTGCCAGTAGTACAGATTATAGCGGGACCCACGGTGAGCAGTTCTTC
CASSTDYSGTHGEQFF
>TRBJ2-2|TRBD2|TRBV6-5|few
TGTGCCAGCAGTCCTAGCGGGGGGGCGGTCGGGGAGCTGTTTTTT
CASSPSGGAVGELFF
>TRBJ2-3|NA|TRBV7-2|NA
TGTGCCAGCAGCTCCGAGCCCCGGGGGGCCGGCACAGATACGCAGTATTTT
CASSSEPRGAGTDTQYF
>TRBJ2-3|NA|TRBV28|NA
TGTGCCAGCAGATCGGTCCTCGGAGGGGATCAGAGCACAGATACGCAGTATTTT
CASRSVLGGDQSTDTQYF
>TRBJ2-5|NA|TRBV7-3|once
TGTGCCAGCAGCTTAACCGCCGGACAACAAGAGACCCAGTACTTC
CASSLTAGQQETQYF
>TRBJ2-7|TRBD1|TRBV15|NA
TGTGCCACCAGCAGAGCGACAGGGGGCGGGCAGTACTTC
CATSRATGGGQYF
>TRBJ2-7|TRBD1|TRBV9|NA
TGTGCCAGCAGCTCTGGACAGGTCTCAGCCGAGCAGTACTTC
CASSSGQVSAEQYF